The entry below describes one TCR beta chain. Its specificity is not known. The sample originates from a study of shared clonotypes between healthy human individuals. The method was immunoSEQ multiplex PCR; TCRdb's version includes in-frame clones alone and lacks a portion of them. The table has around 2,100,000 clones, 85% to 95% seen once. CD45RO-negative, CCR7-selected cells formed the naive CD8 fraction, which excluded terminally differentiated effector memory CD45RA+ cells. Notes on the study in general: Four donors had around 5.5% of their naive CD4 clonotypes in common.

V shed 5 bases and J shed 5 bases, with 9 bases lying between them. Germline CDR1 reads PRHDT; CDR2 reads FYEKMQ (reference sequence). The CDR3 runs to 13 residues. V usage is TRBV13 and J usage is TRBJ2-2, with D uncertain. What was sequenced was naive CD8+ T cells sorted from blood. The TCR was taken from a man younger than 35 in good health. CDR3 residues: CASSPQTTGELFF. The CDR3 nucleotides read TGTGCCAGCAGCCCCCAGACTACCGGGGAGCTGTTTTTT.